This is a list of T cell receptor beta chains from one sample in a study of beta chain features in type 1 diabetes. The table came from immunoSEQ multiplex PCR; TCRdb's copy has only in-frame clones and leaves some out. The sample holds under 450,000 clones, approximately 13% seen once. The sequencing input was naive CD4+ T cells from blood. The receptors come from a man aged 25-45 years in good health. CDR3s include the opening cysteine and the closing phenylalanine or tryptophan. The order of the fields is J gene, D gene, V gene, clone size, CDR3 protein, CDR3 DNA. The D gene is left open where the match is weak. Where a row states a size, it is once, few, many or the class of an expanded clone; other rows omit it.

TRBJ2-1	TRBD2	TRBV9	NA	CASSPRLADYNEQFF	TGTGCCAGCAGCCCGAGACTAGCGGACTACAATGAGCAGTTCTTC
TRBJ2-3	NA	TRBV7-2	few	CASSWWPSTDTQYF	TGTGCCAGCAGCTGGTGGCCAAGCACAGATACGCAGTATTTT
TRBJ2-1	NA	TRBV5-1	NA	CASSLFVGTASNEQFF	TGCGCCAGCAGCTTGTTTGTTGGGACTGCTTCTAATGAGCAGTTCTTC
TRBJ1-2	NA	TRBV7-2	NA	CASSPHRDGYTF	TGTGCCAGCAGCCCACACAGGGATGGCTACACCTTC
TRBJ2-2	TRBD1	TRBV29-1	NA	CSVNRGRPGELFF	TGCAGCGTTAACAGGGGGCGACCCGGGGAGCTGTTTTTT
TRBJ1-1	NA	TRBV18	NA	CASSPERNTEAFF	TGTGCCAGCTCACCTGAAAGGAACACTGAAGCTTTCTTT
TRBJ1-6	NA	TRBV4-1	NA	CASSHSQPNSPLHF	TGCGCCAGCAGCCATAGCCAGCCCAATTCACCCCTCCACTTT
TRBJ2-3	NA	TRBV29-1	NA	CSVERISSTDTQYF	TGCAGCGTTGAACGGATATCTAGCACAGATACGCAGTATTTT
TRBJ2-7	NA	TRBV5-4	few	CASSSRGSSYEQYF	TGTGCCAGCAGCTCCAGGGGAAGTTCCTACGAGCAGTACTTC
TRBJ2-1	NA	TRBV15	NA	CATSRGVAGQENEQFF	TGTGCCACCAGCAGAGGTGTAGCGGGACAGGAGAATGAGCAGTTCTTC
TRBJ1-2	NA	TRBV29-1	few	CSASRGLDYGYTF	TGCAGCGCTTCGCGGGGGCTAGACTATGGCTACACCTTC
TRBJ2-7	TRBD1	TRBV7-9	few	CASSLTGAGEQYF	TGTGCCAGCAGCTTGACAGGGGCGGGAGAGCAGTACTTC
TRBJ2-3	NA	TRBV7-2	NA	CASSKRDFDVTDTQYF	TGTGCCAGCAGCAAACGGGACTTTGATGTTACCGATACGCAGTATTTT
TRBJ2-1	TRBD2	TRBV4-2	NA	CASSDRTSGYNEQFF	TGTGCCAGCAGCGATCGGACTAGTGGGTACAATGAGCAGTTCTTC
TRBJ1-1	NA	TRBV20-1	NA	CSAKGGRRAFF	TGCAGTGCTAAGGGGGGGCGTAGAGCTTTCTTT
TRBJ2-1	NA	TRBV7-2	NA	CASRGAASYNEQFF	TGTGCCTCACGGGGGGCGGCCTCCTACAATGAGCAGTTCTTC
TRBJ1-6	NA	TRBV7-9	few	CASSPTLSSPLHF	TGTGCCAGCAGCCCCACGCTGAGTTCACCCCTCCACTTT
TRBJ2-1	TRBD2	TRBV5-4	NA	CASSLASGGSYNEQFF	TGTGCCAGCAGCTTGGCTAGCGGGGGATCCTACAATGAGCAGTTCTTC
TRBJ2-3	TRBD2	TRBV2	NA	CDHTGASGRSTDTQYF	TGTGATCATACCGGGGCTAGCGGGAGAAGCACAGATACGCAGTATTTT
TRBJ2-2	NA	TRBV7-2	NA	CASSQYTGELFF	TGTGCCAGCAGCCAATACACCGGGGAGCTGTTTTTT
TRBJ1-1	TRBD1	TRBV7-9	few	CASSTGQGEAFF	TGTGCCAGCAGCACCGGACAGGGTGAAGCTTTCTTT
TRBJ2-1	NA	TRBV18	few	CASAPPTRAYNEQFF	TGTGCCAGCGCACCCCCGACTAGGGCATACAATGAGCAGTTCTTC
TRBJ2-4	TRBD2	TRBV9	few	CASSETSGGFKAKNIQYF	TGTGCCAGCAGCGAGACTAGCGGGGGCTTTAAAGCCAAAAACATTCAGTACTTC
TRBJ2-3	TRBD2	TRBV10-3	few	CAISESSSGSLRTDTQYF	TGTGCCATCAGTGAGTCTTCTAGCGGGTCCCTTCGGACAGATACGCAGTATTTT
TRBJ2-5	TRBD2	TRBV2	NA	CASSPSSGQETQYF	TGTGCCAGCAGTCCTTCTAGCGGCCAAGAGACCCAGTACTTC
TRBJ2-1	TRBD2	TRBV9	few	CASTPSSGGYNEQFF	TGTGCCAGCACCCCCTCTAGCGGGGGATACAATGAGCAGTTCTTC
TRBJ2-7	TRBD2	TRBV10-2	few	CASSVTSGGNSYEQYF	TGCGCCAGCAGTGTAACTAGCGGGGGGAACTCCTACGAGCAGTACTTC
TRBJ2-1	NA	TRBV25-1	NA	CASSPVPGPYNEQFF	TGTGCCAGCAGTCCGGTACCCGGCCCTTACAATGAGCAGTTCTTC
TRBJ2-3	NA	TRBV5-1	NA	CASSLASSRTDTQYF	TGCGCCAGCAGCTTGGCCTCGTCCCGTACAGATACGCAGTATTTT
TRBJ2-5	TRBD2	TRBV28	NA	CASSFELTGLAGEADTQYF	TGTGCCAGCAGTTTCGAATTAACCGGACTAGCGGGAGAAGCTGATACCCAGTACTTC
TRBJ1-1	NA	TRBV7-9	NA	CASSQDLAMNTEAFF	TGTGCCAGCAGCCAAGACTTGGCCATGAACACTGAAGCTTTCTTT
TRBJ1-6	NA	TRBV7-9	few	CASSLLIGNSPLHF	TGTGCCAGCAGCCTCCTGATTGGTAATTCACCCCTCCACTTT
TRBJ1-1	NA	TRBV29-1	NA	CSATPGDSFTEAFF	TGCAGCGCGACCCCTGGGGATAGTTTTACTGAAGCTTTCTTT
TRBJ2-2	NA	TRBV30	few	CAWDILGFTGELFF	TGTGCCTGGGACATACTAGGCTTCACCGGGGAGCTGTTTTTT
TRBJ2-3	TRBD2	TRBV5-6	NA	CASSQKIAGASADTQYF	TGTGCCAGCAGCCAAAAGATAGCGGGGGCGAGTGCAGATACGCAGTATTTT
TRBJ1-1	TRBD1	TRBV15	NA	CATSGDRNTEAFF	TGTGCCACCAGCGGGGACAGGAATACTGAAGCTTTCTTT
TRBJ2-7	NA	TRBV25-1	NA	CASSESRVAYEQYF	TGTGCCAGCAGTGAATCAAGGGTGGCCTACGAGCAGTACTTC
TRBJ2-2	NA	TRBV10-1	NA	CASSGEPGTGELFF	TGCGCCAGCAGTGGTGAACCGGGCACCGGGGAGCTGTTTTTT
TRBJ2-5	TRBD1	TRBV7-2	NA	CASSVDRGPETQYF	TGTGCCAGCAGCGTCGACAGGGGGCCAGAGACCCAGTACTTC
TRBJ2-3	TRBD2	TRBV4-1	NA	CASSQITGLAPTDTQYF	TGCGCCAGCAGCCAGATCACGGGACTAGCTCCCACAGATACGCAGTATTTT
TRBJ1-5	NA	TRBV5-6	few	CASSRWQGWMGGQPQHF	TGTGCCAGCAGCCGTTGGCAGGGATGGATGGGCGGTCAGCCCCAGCATTTT
TRBJ2-3	TRBD2	TRBV7-9	few	CASSLSSGMETDTQYF	TGTGCCAGCAGCTTGTCTAGCGGGATGGAAACAGATACGCAGTATTTT
TRBJ2-5	NA	TRBV20-1	few	CSARVGETQYF	TGCAGTGCTAGGGTAGGAGAGACCCAGTACTTC
TRBJ2-1	NA	TRBV20-1	NA	CSVPYNEQFF	TGCAGTGTCCCTTACAATGAGCAGTTCTTC
TRBJ2-1	NA	TRBV6-5	NA	CASSYRRTSYNEQFF	TGTGCCAGCAGTTACCGGCGGACTTCATACAATGAGCAGTTCTTC
TRBJ2-4	NA	TRBV27	few	CASREYRDPTRGDIQYF	TGTGCCAGCAGGGAATATCGGGACCCAACACGAGGGGACATTCAGTACTTC
TRBJ1-4	NA	TRBV6-6	few	CASSFDEKLFF	TGTGCCAGCAGTTTCGATGAAAAACTGTTTTTT
TRBJ2-3	NA	TRBV10-3	NA	CAISTTTDTQYF	TGTGCCATCAGTACCACAACAGATACGCAGTATTTT
TRBJ1-5	TRBD1	TRBV29-1	NA	CSVQGANQPQHF	TGCAGCGTGCAGGGGGCTAATCAGCCCCAGCATTTT
TRBJ2-7	NA	TRBV6-5	NA	CASSKTGTYEQYF	TGTGCCAGCAGTAAAACAGGGACCTACGAGCAGTACTTC
TRBJ2-1	NA	TRBV7-3	few	CASSLGTSAYNEQFF	TGTGCCAGCAGCTTAGGCACTTCCGCGTACAATGAGCAGTTCTTC
TRBJ2-3	NA	TRBV20-1	NA	CSARVQYAQYF	TGCAGTGCTCGCGTACAGTACGCGCAGTATTTT
TRBJ2-1	TRBD2	TRBV7-7	few	CASSLGLADYNEQFF	TGTGCCAGCAGCTTAGGGCTAGCGGACTACAATGAGCAGTTCTTC
TRBJ2-2	NA	TRBV7-9	once	CASSITGRTTGELFF	TGTGCCAGCAGCATAACGGGTCGGACCACCGGGGAGCTGTTTTTT
TRBJ2-1	TRBD2	TRBV11-2	NA	CASSLGEGPYNEQFF	TGTGCCAGCAGCTTAGGGGAGGGCCCCTACAATGAGCAGTTCTTC